This T cell receptor (beta chain) was sequenced for a study of OX40 agonist ivuxolimab in advanced cancers. In the study overall: Ivuxolimab, an agonistic anti-OX40 (CD134) antibody, was given to patients. Study outcomes and limitations: Partial responders at 0.1-3.0 mg/kg showed near-lowest clonal expansion.

V lost 4 bases, J lost 3 bases, and 10 bases stayed unmatched. CDR3 length: 15 amino acids. Germline CDR1 is SGHNT and CDR2 is YYREEE (reference sequence). TCRdb's copy holds only in-frame clones and misses some; the assay was immunoSEQ multiplex PCR. The table lists about 62,000 clones, around 85% of them singletons. On this clone: Its antigen remains unknown.

This TCR derives from an adult with an advanced solid tumor such as melanoma, head and neck, liver or kidney cancer. The starting material was CD4+ or CD8+ T cells sorted from blood, obtained in a trial of the OX40 agonist ivuxolimab. This chain connects TRBV5-4 to TRBJ2-7, with 7 bases matching TRBD2. CDR3 amino acids: CASSPGGAGRYEQYF. The CDR3 DNA follows: TGTGCCAGCAGCCCGGGTGGAGCGGGACGCTACGAGCAGTACTTC.